A single sample gave rise to the 32 T cell receptor beta chains below, sequenced in a study of cytomegalovirus exposure and HLA in healthy donors. PCR involved 60 Vbeta and 13 Jbeta primers. Sequencing was performed with immunoSEQ multiplex PCR; in TCRdb, only in-frame clones are kept and a portion is missing. The sample includes 150,000 to 200,000 clones, 78% of them seen just once. The sample comprised PBMCs. The receptors stem from a young woman in good health and CMV-seropositive.

The chain couples TRBV11-2 to TRBJ2-2; perhaps TRBD2 as D (6 bases). Germline V gene lookup returns CDR1 SGHAT and CDR2 FQNNGV. V was trimmed by 2 bases and J by 0 bases, leaving 19 bases between them. CDR3 length: 19 amino acids. The CDR3 DNA follows: TGTGCCAGCAGCTTATCTGAGAGGCGGGGAGCCTCGAACACCGGGGAGCTGTTTTTT. Its protein product is CASSLSERRGASNTGELFF.

This clone was observed a handful of times. This rearrangement joins TRBV7-9 to TRBJ2-1; D is possibly TRBD2 (6 bases). Per germline, CDR1 SEHNR and CDR2 FQNEAQ (reference sequence). Deletions cut 1 base from V and 14 bases from J, with 15 bases between. The CDR3 contains 13 residues. CDR3 protein: CASSLVPGSSEFF. The DNA for the CDR3 is TGTGCCAGCAGCTTAGTGCCCGGGAGCTCGGAGTTCTTC.

Turning to this clone: Within the sample, other DNA sequences also encode this same CDR3. The V call is TRBV27, the J call TRBJ2-2; no definite D call. The germline V gene has CDR1 MNHEY and CDR2 SMNVEV (reference sequence). The CDR3 is made up of 11 amino acids. V was cut by 3 bases and J by 7 bases, with 3 bases left in between. The CDR3 coding sequence is TGTGCCAGCAGTTTCAGCGGGGAGCTGTTTTTT. As protein: CASSFSGELFF.

This clone was observed a single time. The V gene is TRBV7-9, the J gene TRBJ2-4; no clear D. The CDR3 runs to 12 residues. V lost 5 bases and J 6 bases, leaving 8 bases between the germline ends. Germline CDR1 SEHNR, CDR2 FQNEAQ (reference sequence). The CDR3 protein is CASSVRINIQYF. CDR3 DNA sequence: TGTGCCAGCAGCGTTAGAATAAACATTCAGTACTTC.

This clone was counted once. V gene TRBV28 combines with J gene TRBJ2-7; D is unresolved. Trimming shortened V by 5 bases and J by 5 bases, and 10 bases separated the two germline ends. Germline-derived CDR1 and CDR2 are MDHEN and SYDVKM. The CDR3 consists of 12 residues. DNA for the CDR3: TGTGCCAGCAGTCCCTTAGATAACGAGCAGTACTTC. Translation gives CASSPLDNEQYF.

This rearrangement joins TRBV7-3 to TRBJ1-1; maybe TRBD1 (6 bases). The CDR3 contains 11 residues. V dropped 3 bases and J dropped 13 bases, with 12 bases sitting between them. Looked up from germline, CDR1 is SGHTA and CDR2 is FQGTGA. The CDR3 protein is CASSFSGTLFF. CDR3 in DNA: TGTGCCAGCAGCTTCTCCGGGACACTTTTCTTT.

The CDR3 nucleotides read TGTGCCAGCAGCCACACTAGCGGGGAAGAGACCCAGTACTTC. Translation: CASSHTSGEETQYF. V gene TRBV4-2 combines with J gene TRBJ2-5; TRBD2 matches at 10 bases. V shed 3 bases and J 3 bases; nucleotides not matched to a gene: 1. CDR3 length equals 14 residues. Germline V gives CDR1 LGHNA, CDR2 YNFKEQ.

CDR3 bases: TGTGCCAGCTCACCACAACCCGGAGTAGCCACAGATACGCAGTATTTT. It yields the protein CASSPQPGVATDTQYF. V and J are TRBV18 and TRBJ2-3; no firm D call. Trimming shortened V by 1 base and J by 2 bases, and 13 bases separated the two germline ends. Germline V gene data show CDR1 as KGHSH and CDR2 as LQKENI. The CDR3 length is 16 residues.

This CDR3 reads CASSQGIEAFF. The CDR3 nucleotides read TGTGCCAGCAGCCAGGGGATCGAAGCTTTCTTT. This chain uses TRBV7-9 with TRBJ1-1; D possibly corresponds to TRBD1 (6 bases). CDR3 length: 11 residues. CDR1 and CDR2 from the germline V gene are SEHNR and FQNEAQ (reference sequence). The V end lost 5 bases, the J end lost 8 bases, and 9 bases lay between the germline ends.

As DNA, the CDR3 is TGTGCCAGCTCTCCCGGGACAGGGATCGGTAATTCACCCCTCCACTTT. This gives the protein CASSPGTGIGNSPLHF. This sequence joins TRBV18 and TRBJ1-6; 9 positions agree with TRBD1. Germline trimming cut 6 bases from V and 6 bases from J; bases unmatched to any gene: 9. Per germline, CDR1 KGHSH and CDR2 LQKENI. There are 16 residues in the CDR3.

The chain combines TRBV19 with TRBJ2-5, with TRBD2 matching 10 bases. V lost 5 bases and J lost 4; bases outside the gene matches: 7. Germline assignment: CDR1 LNHDA and CDR2 SQIVND (reference sequence). This CDR3 comprises 15 residues. The CDR3 DNA follows: TGTGCCAGTAGTCTCCTAGCGGGAGCGGGAGAGACCCAGTACTTC. Amino acids: CASSLLAGAGETQYF.

The V and J genes are TRBV6-5 and TRBJ1-6, with D unresolved. The V and J ends lost 3 bases and 0 bases respectively, with 6 bases between them. The germline gives CDR1 MNHEY, CDR2 SVGAGI. CDR3 length: 15 amino acids. DNA of the CDR3: TGTGCCAGCAGTTATACTAGCTCCTATAATTCACCCCTCCACTTT. This translates into CASSYTSSYNSPLHF.

V gene TRBV4-3 combines with J gene TRBJ1-3; D gene ambiguous. The germline CDR1 and CDR2 sequences are LGHNA and YSLEER. V shed 4 bases and J shed 3 bases, with 7 bases lying between them. The CDR3 loop spans 13 amino acids. The CDR3 is CASSPGVGNTIYF. The CDR3, as DNA: TGCGCCAGCAGCCCCGGGGTTGGAAACACCATATATTTT.

The chain carries TRBV7-6 and TRBJ2-5; 8 positions match TRBD2. This CDR3 region has 16 residues. V shed 4 bases and J 8 bases; nucleotides not matched to a gene: 15. Germline V lookup: CDR1 SGHVS, CDR2 FNYEAQ. The CDR3 DNA reads TGTGCCAGCAGCTCCCTGACTCGGGGGGGAAGAGAAACCCAGTACTTC. Its translation: CASSSLTRGGRETQYF.

Here the CDR3 DNA reads TGTGCCAGCAGACCTCTAGCGGGAGGGCTCAATGAGCAGTTCTTC. Translating it yields CASRPLAGGLNEQFF. The chain recombines TRBV6-4 with TRBJ2-1; 12 bases line up with TRBD2. CDR1 and CDR2 (germline): MRHNA, SNTAGT. Trimming cost V 6 bases and J 6 bases; bases outside gene matches: 6. CDR3 length: 15 amino acids.

V usage is TRBV9 and J usage is TRBJ1-2; D remains ambiguous. Germline V gives CDR1 SGDLS, CDR2 YYNGEE. CDR3 size: 15 residues. V was pared by 5 bases and J by 8 bases, with 22 bases between. CDR3 residues: CASRAPDRAGGGYTF. In DNA form, the CDR3 reads TGTGCCAGCAGAGCCCCGGACCGGGCAGGAGGCGGCTACACCTTC.

The chain joins TRBV9 to TRBJ1-1; D gene uncertain. The CDR3 has 13 residues. Trimming took 1 base from V and 1 from J, leaving 5 bases between them. CDR1 is SGDLS and CDR2 is YYNGEE in the germline V gene. This CDR3 is CASSVKPNTEAFF. CDR3 sequence (DNA): TGTGCCAGCAGCGTAAAGCCGAACACTGAAGCTTTCTTT.

V usage is TRBV4-1 and J usage is TRBJ2-2; 11 nucleotides agree with TRBD2. Germline CDR1 MGHRA, CDR2 YSYEKL. The V segment lost 8 bases and the J segment 4 bases; nucleotides outside the gene matches: 6. CDR3 length: 15 amino acids. The CDR3: CASCTGTSGTGELFF. The CDR3 DNA is TGCGCCAGCTGCACCGGGACTAGCGGCACCGGGGAGCTGTTTTTT.

V gene TRBV19 combines with J gene TRBJ1-5, with 7 bases that match TRBD1. The junction had 11 bases not matched to a gene; V was cut back by 7 bases and J by 5 bases. There are 15 residues in the CDR3. Per germline, CDR1 LNHDA and CDR2 SQIVND (reference sequence). In DNA form, the CDR3 reads TGTGCCAGTACCTGGGGCCGCGACAGGGATCAGCCCCAGCATTTT. Protein product: CASTWGRDRDQPQHF.

The rearrangement uses TRBV6-5 and TRBJ1-3, with 7 bases fitting TRBD1. The V gene's germline CDR1 is MNHEY and CDR2 SVGAGI. This CDR3 has 15 residues. Germline trimming cut 6 bases from V and 4 bases from J; bases unmatched to any gene: 9. The CDR3 nucleotides are TGTGCCAGCAGCCCTACTCGGGACAGAGGAAACACCATATATTTT. Protein sequence: CASSPTRDRGNTIYF.

The V call is TRBV5-4, the J call TRBJ2-7; a possible D gene is TRBD1 (5 bases). Trimming took off 0 bases at V and 0 bases at J, with 10 bases between the two ends. This CDR3 contains 15 residues. CDR1 is SGHNT and CDR2 is YYREEE in the germline V gene (reference sequence). As DNA, the CDR3 is TGTGCCAGCAGCTTGGCCCGACAGAGCTCCTACGAGCAGTACTTC. It specifies CASSLARQSSYEQYF.

The chain uses TRBV28 and TRBJ2-7; 7 nucleotides line up with TRBD1. Germline V gene lookup returns CDR1 MDHEN and CDR2 SYDVKM. Trimming at V came to 6 bases and at J to 7 bases, leaving 6 bases not matched to a gene. This CDR3 is 12 amino acids long. CDR3 coding DNA: TGTGCCAGCAGGACAGGGTCGGTAGAGCAGTACTTC. Its translation is CASRTGSVEQYF.

This clone was recorded a few times. The rearrangement links TRBV6-5 to TRBJ2-2; D unresolved. The germline V gene has CDR1 MNHEY and CDR2 SVGAGI. V gave up 2 bases and J gave up 0 bases, with 10 bases separating them. The CDR3 is 16 residues long. The CDR3 sequence: CASSYLRFSNTGELFF. The CDR3 region has the DNA TGTGCCAGCAGTTACCTACGGTTTTCGAACACCGGGGAGCTGTTTTTT.

J is TRBJ1-2 and V is TRBV6-5; 8 bases align to TRBD1. This CDR3 has 14 amino acids. J lost 5 bases, V lost 7 bases, and 9 bases had no gene match. Germline V lookup: CDR1 MNHEY, CDR2 SVGAGI. The CDR3 sequence: CASTRQGIGYGYTF. CDR3 DNA: TGTGCCAGCACTCGACAGGGGATAGGGTATGGCTACACCTTC.

The chain is built from TRBV7-9 and TRBJ2-2; D may be TRBD2 (5 bases). From germline, CDR1 is SEHNR and CDR2 FQNEAQ (reference sequence). CDR3 length: 15 residues. V lost 5 bases and J 4 bases, leaving 14 bases between the germline ends. CDR3 sequence reads: CASSPAARATGELFF. The CDR3 nucleotides read TGTGCCAGCAGCCCCGCGGCGCGGGCCACCGGGGAGCTGTTTTTT. The full variable domain, in which reference TRBV7-9 and TRBJ2-2 provide the parts outside the CDR3, is DTGVSQNPRHKITKRGQNVTFRCDPISEHNRLYWYRQTLGQGPEFLTYFQNEAQLEKSRLLSDRFSAERPKGSFSTLEIQRTEQGDSAMYLCASSPAARATGELFFGEGSRLTVL.

J is TRBJ2-1 and V is TRBV2; 13 bases match TRBD2. The germline CDR1 and CDR2 sequences are SNHLY and FYNNEI. The CDR3 spans 14 residues. J was trimmed by 10 bases and V by 4 bases; bases with no gene match: 4. CDR3 amino acids: CASSGLAGGGEQFF. In DNA form, the CDR3 reads TGTGCCAGCAGTGGACTAGCGGGGGGCGGGGAGCAGTTCTTC.

The chain couples TRBV19 to TRBJ1-4, with D perhaps matching TRBD1 (5 bases). The V and J ends lost 7 bases and 2 bases respectively, with 14 bases between them. The CDR3 loop spans 15 amino acids. Germline V gene lookup returns CDR1 LNHDA and CDR2 SQIVND (reference sequence). DNA of the CDR3: TGTGCCAGTACCGATTCCGGGGGTACTAATGAAAAACTGTTTTTT. This encodes CASTDSGGTNEKLFF. The full variable domain, rest sourced from reference TRBV19 and TRBJ1-4, is DGGITQSPKYLFRKEGQNVTLSCEQNLNHDAMYWYRQDPGQGLRLIYYSQIVNDFQKGDIAEGYSVSREKKESFPLTVTSAQKNPTAFYLCASTDSGGTNEKLFFGSGTQLSVL.

The chain has TRBV5-4 and TRBJ2-2; 7 bases map to TRBD2. Germline V gives CDR1 SGHNT, CDR2 YYREEE (reference sequence). V trimming: 7 bases; J trimming: 3 bases; junction bases outside the gene matches: 3. The length of the CDR3 is 13 residues. Here the CDR3 DNA reads TGTGCCAGCGGGAGGGTTGACACCGGGGAGCTGTTTTTT. It yields the protein CASGRVDTGELFF. Variable domain in full (rest from reference TRBV5-4 and TRBJ2-2): ETGVTQSPTHLIKTRGQQVTLRCSSQSGHNTVSWYQQALGQGPQFIFQYYREEENGRGNFPPRFSGLQFPNYSSELNVNALELDDSALYLCASGRVDTGELFFGEGSRLTVL.

The chain combines TRBV7-2 with TRBJ2-1; TRBD2 matches 10 bases. The ends lost 6 bases at V and 6 bases at J; junction bases unmatched: 8. Germline V gives CDR1 SGHTA, CDR2 FQGNSA. The CDR3 extends over 15 amino acids. This CDR3 is CASSQSGGAPNEQFF. CDR3 nucleotides: TGTGCCAGCAGTCAGAGCGGGGGGGCCCCCAATGAGCAGTTCTTC.

V and J are TRBV9 and TRBJ2-1; D gene ambiguous. CDR1 is SGDLS and CDR2 is YYNGEE in the germline V gene. The CDR3 spans 13 residues. Trimming stripped 1 base from V and 5 bases from J, with 7 bases between. The CDR3, as DNA: TGTGCCAGCAGCGTACGACTGAACAATGAGCAGTTCTTC. It yields the protein CASSVRLNNEQFF. Filled out from reference TRBV9 and TRBJ2-1, the complete variable domain reads DSGVTQTPKHLITATGQRVTLRCSPRSGDLSVYWYQQSLDQGLQFLIQYYNGEERAKGNILERFSAQQFPDLHSELNLSSLELGDSALYFCASSVRLNNEQFFGPGTRLTVL.

This clone came up a few times. The V call is TRBV28, the J call TRBJ1-2; TRBD1 agrees at 8 bases. The CDR3 sequence is 14 residues long. In germline, CDR1 is MDHEN, CDR2 SYDVKM. The CDR3 spells CSSGTGRRDYGYTF. CDR3 DNA sequence: TGTTCTTCCGGGACAGGCCGCCGGGACTATGGCTACACCTTC.

This clone showed up just once. The chain links TRBV27 to TRBJ1-6; 9 bases line up with TRBD1. There are 16 residues in the CDR3. The J segment lost 9 bases and the V segment lost 1 base, leaving 7 bases of the junction unmatched. Germline CDR1 MNHEY, CDR2 SMNVEV (reference sequence). The CDR3 sequence: CASSLYLGQGSSPLHF. CDR3 DNA: TGTGCCAGCAGTTTATACCTGGGACAGGGTAGTTCACCCCTCCACTTT.